Given below is one T cell receptor (beta chain) in context. This clone's antigen is unknown. It has no much larger one-base neighbor in the sample; base qualities were not kept. This sample is part of a study of shared clonotypes between healthy human individuals (dated by TCRdb to the early 2020s). At the level of the whole study: The cohort comprised a couple of women and three men aged 18 to 49 years. For each donor, three plates each were used for CD4 naive and CD4 memory, two plates were used for CD8 naive, and one plate was used for CD8 memory. Each donor's leukapheresis produced roughly between roughly 0.85 and 10 billion PBMCs. Blood TCR repertoires of a handful of healthy adults were deeply sequenced to estimate repertoire size and the extent of clonotype sharing between individuals. Libraries were prepared and TCR repertoires were sequenced by different laboratories using diverse techniques, in order to increase sequencing depth and limit assay-specific biases. What the work shows at the level of the full study, not this receptor alone: Naive subsets generally had larger estimated clonotype richness than memory subsets. When several donors were compared, the shared fraction of clonotypes was around 5% for naive CD4, 3.5% to 4% for naive CD8, 2% to 2.5% for memory CD4, and around 0.4% for memory CD8. Sampling was restricted to blood, and TCR repertoires in tissue are likely to differ from TCR repertoires in blood. Based on pairwise subsampling, the degree of clonotype sharing among donors was expected to be affected by sequencing depth. Compared with non-shared clonotypes, the clonotypes found in all four sorted-subset donors had higher generation probabilities. Rarefaction of sorted-subset datasets indicated incomplete sequencing despite the large sequencing depth. Because the study included a small number of donors, the genetic and exposure-history diversity represented was limited.

Healthy HIV-negative adults with no recently reported acute infections or vaccinations were included as donors. Only Caucasian adults living in Nashville, Tennessee, USA were represented among the donors. CD4+ T cells were enriched by magnetic negative selection; naive cells were then positively selected on CD45RA, and the negative fraction formed the memory subset. After blood collection by leukapheresis, PBMCs were isolated using Ficoll-Histopaque density gradient centrifugation and then cryopreserved in the vapor phase of liquid nitrogen. Purity and quantity of every magnetically sorted T cell population were checked by analytical flow cytometry. Each sorted fraction had its genomic DNA isolated and then quantified by UV absorbance on a Nanodrop 2000c. V sheds 2 bases and J sheds 6 bases, leaving 5 bases between their ends. Taken from the germline V gene (reference sequence), the CDR1 and CDR2 loops are LNHDA and SQIVND. CDR3 length: 12 amino acids, cysteine to phenylalanine. Solely the CDR3 DNA is kept, with 36 bases framed from the first base.

TCR CDR3 regions were amplified from genomic DNA by multiplex PCR using the deep immunoSEQ assay. Extracted genomic DNA from each cell subset was distributed evenly across all wells of several immunoSEQ 96-well plates, and each plate was treated as a replicate. For sorted subsets, each replicate PCR was loaded with 200 to 250 ng genomic DNA, equivalent to 30,000 or so T cell genomes. Purified libraries were measured with a Qubit 3.0 fluorometer, size-checked on a Bioanalyzer 2100, and measured again with the KAPA Library Quantification kit. Every immunoSEQ 96-well plate was sequenced on a separate single-read 150-cycle Illumina NextSeq 550 flow cell. The authors processed their data as follows. Because only junctional sequences without quality scores were contained in the immunoSEQ output, filtering matching that applied to full-length reads could not be performed. To assign V/J genes and CDR3, sequences were annotated against IMGT germline references using PyIR, a Python wrapper for IgBLAST v1.9. Any read was removed if the V/J assignment was weak (E-value above 1e-6), the CDR3 was missing, or the read contained stop codons, out-of-frame junctions, or ambiguous translated residues. V3J clonotypes were defined as sequences sharing the same inferred V gene, J gene, and CDR3 amino acid sequence. The percentage overlap between two repertoires was calculated by dividing the number of shared unique clonotypes by the size of the smaller repertoire. Repertoire richness was assessed with RTK rarefaction, the Chao1 estimator, and Recon v2.1 estimates of unobserved clonotypes. Generation probabilities for all TCRbeta clonotypes obtained by the gDNA method from a handful of donors were computed using OLGA. Drawn from immuneACCESS, this table holds only the in-frame rearrangements with V and J called that TCRdb kept. Clones are partly lost; checked studies trace under half to an unresolved V gene and leave the rest unexplained. V and J calls and clone size are copied from that table; D and trimming were computed from the DNA. In all, the sample holds almost 750,000 clones, and 72% of those were seen once. Under 2% of the sample is held by the ten biggest clonotypes.

The specimen sequenced was memory CD4+ T cells sorted from blood. The meaning of the sample's cell subset or site label: CD45RA-negative fraction. The chain uses TRBV19 and TRBJ1-5; confidence is insufficient to name the D gene. The clonotype was recovered from a woman aged 25 to 39 in good health. The nucleotide sequence is given as TGTGCCAGTAGTATATGGGGTCAGCCCCAGCATTTT. The encoded protein is CASSIWGQPQHF.